Below are 4 T cell receptor beta chains sequenced from a single sample in a study of OX40 agonist ivuxolimab in advanced cancers. Library preparation employed the immunoSEQ multiplex PCR assay. Drawn from immuneACCESS, this table holds only the in-frame rearrangements with V and J called that TCRdb kept. Clones are partly lost; checked studies trace under half to an unresolved V gene and leave the rest unexplained. A total of about 53,000 clones appear in this sample, about 76% of them only once. The biggest ten clones account for approximately 1.1% of the sample. The sample in question was CD4+ or CD8+ T cells sorted from blood, obtained in a trial of the OX40 agonist ivuxolimab. Every receptor here comes from an adult with an advanced solid tumor such as melanoma, head and neck, liver or kidney cancer.

This clone showed up just once. The J gene is TRBJ1-2, the V gene TRBV10-3, with D possibly matching TRBD1 (5 bases). V was shortened by 4 bases and J by 4 bases, with 13 bases between the two germline ends. The germline V gene has CDR1 ENHRY and CDR2 SYGVKD. The CDR3 loop spans 14 amino acids. The CDR3, as DNA: TGTGCCATCAGTGCGGGGGACGGCGGCTATGGCTACACCTTC. Residues: CAISAGDGGYGYTF.

The genes are TRBV6-4 and TRBJ2-3; 8 positions match TRBD1. Trimming at V came to 1 base and at J to 3 bases, leaving 3 bases not matched to a gene. Germline V gene lookup returns CDR1 MRHNA and CDR2 SNTAGT. This CDR3 comprises 15 residues. The chain's CDR3 is CASSDWTGPTDTQYF. CDR3 DNA: TGTGCCAGCAGTGACTGGACAGGGCCGACAGATACGCAGTATTTT.

The rearrangement uses TRBV4-1 and TRBJ2-1, with D perhaps TRBD1 (5 bases). The CDR3 consists of 17 residues. The germline V gene has CDR1 MGHRA and CDR2 YSYEKL. Trimming took off 1 base at V and 7 bases at J, with 20 bases between the two ends. The CDR3 DNA reads as TGCGCCAGCAGCCAAGTTTTGGATAAGAACAACAGGAATGAGCAGTTCTTC. Translating gives CASSQVLDKNNRNEQFF.

The chain recombines TRBV11-3 with TRBJ2-3; D is possibly TRBD1 (6 bases). The CDR3 runs to 14 residues. From germline, CDR1 is SGHNT and CDR2 YENEEA. V was trimmed by 5 bases and J by 4 bases, leaving 13 bases between them. The DNA of the CDR3 is TGTGCCAGCAGCGTAGTGGACAGTTCAGATACGCAGTATTTT. Translated: CASSVVDSSDTQYF.